A selection of T cell receptor beta chains follows, all from one sample in a study of Graves' ophthalmopathy and Graves' hyperthyroidism. TCRdb re-called the multiplex PCR reads through MiXCR, storing one row per CDR3 protein. The table has 660,000 or so distinct CDR3 sequences, just over 40% seen once. What was sequenced was peripheral blood. These receptors were obtained from an adult man with Graves' ophthalmopathy. Each CDR3 is given with its conserved first and last residue. D genes are given only for firm matches. Part of the rows lack a size; the others show once, few, many or a class for expanded clones.

cdr3_aa cdr3_nt j_call v_call d_call clone_size
CASSLATRADTQYF TGTGCCAGCAGCTTAGCCACGAGGGCAGATACGCAGTATTTT TRBJ2-3 TRBV7-9 NA NA
CSPRTGEDEQYF TGCAGTCCCCGGACAGGGGAAGACGAGCAGTACTTC TRBJ2-7 TRBV29-1 TRBD1 NA
CSDPGQGAYEQYF TGTAGTGACCCGGGACAGGGGGCGTACGAGCAGTACTTC TRBJ2-7 TRBV29-1 TRBD1 NA
CSVEFPTAGRAGGYTF TGCAGCGTTGAATTCCCAACAGCGGGAAGAGCTGGGGGCTACACCTTC TRBJ1-2 TRBV29-1 NA once
CASSTQPGATEAFF TGTGCCAGCAGCACACAGCCTGGGGCCACTGAAGCTTTCTTT TRBJ1-1 TRBV7-9 NA NA
CASSLSGFNELYF TGTGCCAGCAGCTTGTCAGGGTTCAACGAGCTGTACTTC TRBJ2-7 TRBV5-1 NA NA
CASSEGQSNSPLHF TGCGCCAGCAGCGAAGGACAGAGTAATTCACCCCTCCACTTT TRBJ1-6 TRBV5-1 NA many
CASASGSETQYF TGTGCCAGCGCTAGCGGGAGTGAGACCCAGTACTTC TRBJ2-5 TRBV7-8 TRBD2 many
CASSTRGTRAETQYF TGTGCCAGCAGTACACGGGGGACTAGAGCCGAGACCCAGTACTTC TRBJ2-5 TRBV6-1 TRBD2 few
CASRIGTIKAAFF TGTGCCAGCAGGATCGGGACCATAAAGGCGGCTTTCTTT TRBJ1-1 TRBV12-3/TRBV12-4 NA many
CATSDGLAGYNEQFF TGTGCCACCAGTGATGGGCTAGCGGGGTACAATGAGCAGTTCTTC TRBJ2-1 TRBV24-1 TRBD2 once
CSASTGYSNQPQHF TGCAGTGCTAGCACAGGGTATAGCAATCAGCCCCAGCATTTT TRBJ1-5 TRBV20-1 NA many
CASSLDPEGLHSPLHF TGTGCCAGCAGCTTAGATCCGGAGGGTCTTCATTCACCCCTCCACTTT TRBJ1-6 TRBV7-8 NA many
CASSLVADQPQHF TGTGCCAGCAGCTTAGTGGCCGATCAGCCCCAGCATTTT TRBJ1-5 TRBV7-9 NA NA
CASSPRQGKGTGELFF TGTGCCAGCAGTCCCCGACAGGGTAAAGGCACCGGGGAGCTGTTTTTT TRBJ2-2 TRBV10-3 TRBD1 NA
CASSLDVSYGYTF TGTGCCAGCAGCTTGGACGTTTCCTATGGCTACACCTTC TRBJ1-2 TRBV5-5 NA many
CASSLGVGTGNPVTF NA TRBJ1-2 TRBV27 NA NA
CASSLASGRGTDTQYF TGTGCCAGCAGTTTAGCGTCGGGCAGGGGAACAGATACGCAGTATTTT TRBJ2-3 TRBV12-3/TRBV12-4 NA NA
CASSRWVNTEAFF TGTGCCAGCAGCCGATGGGTAAACACTGAAGCTTTCTTT TRBJ1-1 TRBV14 NA few
CASSGDNYTGELFF TGCGCCAGCAGTGGGGACAACTACACCGGGGAGCTGTTTTTT TRBJ2-2 TRBV2 NA NA
CSVQQENTIYF TGCAGCGTCCAACAGGAGAACACCATATATTTT TRBJ1-3 TRBV29-1 NA NA
CSAGQGSGELFF TGCAGTGCCGGACAGGGTTCCGGGGAGCTGTTTTTT TRBJ2-2 TRBV20-1 TRBD1 NA